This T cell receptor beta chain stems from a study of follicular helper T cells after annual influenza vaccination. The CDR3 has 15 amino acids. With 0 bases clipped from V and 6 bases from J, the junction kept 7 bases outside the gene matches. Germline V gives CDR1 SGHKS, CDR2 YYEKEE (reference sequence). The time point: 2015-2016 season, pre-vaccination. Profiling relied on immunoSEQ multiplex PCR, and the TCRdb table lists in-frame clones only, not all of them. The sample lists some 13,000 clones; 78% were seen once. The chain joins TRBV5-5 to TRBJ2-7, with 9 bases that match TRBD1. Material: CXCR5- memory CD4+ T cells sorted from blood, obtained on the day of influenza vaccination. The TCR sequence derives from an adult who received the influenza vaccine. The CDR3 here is CASSLGTGVSSEQYF. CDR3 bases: TGTGCCAGCAGCTTGGGGACAGGGGTTTCATCCGAGCAGTACTTC. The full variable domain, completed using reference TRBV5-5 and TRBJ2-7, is DAGVTQSPTHLIKTRGQQVTLRCSPISGHKSVSWYQQVLGQGPQFIFQYYEKEERGRGNFPDRFSARQFPNYSSELNVNALLLGDSALYLCASSLGTGVSSEQYFGPGTRLTVT.